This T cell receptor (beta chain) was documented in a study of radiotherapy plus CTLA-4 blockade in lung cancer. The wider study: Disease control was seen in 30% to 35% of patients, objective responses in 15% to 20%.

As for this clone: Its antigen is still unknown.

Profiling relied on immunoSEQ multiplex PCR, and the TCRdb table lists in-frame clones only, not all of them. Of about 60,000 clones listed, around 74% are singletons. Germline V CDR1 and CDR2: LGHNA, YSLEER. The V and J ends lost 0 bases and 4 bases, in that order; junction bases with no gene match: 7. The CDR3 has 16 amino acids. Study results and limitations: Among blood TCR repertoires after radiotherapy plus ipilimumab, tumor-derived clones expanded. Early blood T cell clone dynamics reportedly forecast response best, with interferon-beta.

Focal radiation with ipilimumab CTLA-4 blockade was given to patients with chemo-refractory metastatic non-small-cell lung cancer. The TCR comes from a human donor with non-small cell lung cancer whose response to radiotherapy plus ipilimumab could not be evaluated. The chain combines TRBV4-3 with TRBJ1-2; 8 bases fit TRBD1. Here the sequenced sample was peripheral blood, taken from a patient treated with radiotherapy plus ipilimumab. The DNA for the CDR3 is TGCGCCAGCAGCCAAGATTCCCGACAGGGGACCTATGGCTACACCTTC. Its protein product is CASSQDSRQGTYGYTF.